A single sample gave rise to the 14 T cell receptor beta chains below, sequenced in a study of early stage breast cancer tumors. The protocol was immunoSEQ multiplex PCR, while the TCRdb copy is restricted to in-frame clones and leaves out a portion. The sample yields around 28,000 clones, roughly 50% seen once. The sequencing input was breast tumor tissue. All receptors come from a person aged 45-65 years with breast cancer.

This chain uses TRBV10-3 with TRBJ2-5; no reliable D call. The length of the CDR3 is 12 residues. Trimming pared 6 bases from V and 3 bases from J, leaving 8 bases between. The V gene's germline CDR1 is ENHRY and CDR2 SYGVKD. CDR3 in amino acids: CAIRGSEETQYF. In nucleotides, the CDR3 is TGTGCCATCAGGGGTTCGGAAGAGACCCAGTACTTC.

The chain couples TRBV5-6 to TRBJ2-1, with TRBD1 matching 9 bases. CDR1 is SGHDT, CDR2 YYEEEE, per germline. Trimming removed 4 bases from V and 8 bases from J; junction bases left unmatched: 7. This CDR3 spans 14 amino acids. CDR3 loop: CASSQGTGLDEQFF. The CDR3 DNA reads TGTGCCAGCAGCCAAGGGACAGGGTTGGATGAGCAGTTCTTC.

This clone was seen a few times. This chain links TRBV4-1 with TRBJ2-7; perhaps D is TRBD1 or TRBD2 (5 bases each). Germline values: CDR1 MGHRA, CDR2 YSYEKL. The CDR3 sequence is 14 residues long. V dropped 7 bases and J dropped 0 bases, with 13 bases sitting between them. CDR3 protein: CASKVGANSYEQYF. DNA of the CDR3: TGCGCCAGCAAAGTCGGGGCCAACTCCTACGAGCAGTACTTC.

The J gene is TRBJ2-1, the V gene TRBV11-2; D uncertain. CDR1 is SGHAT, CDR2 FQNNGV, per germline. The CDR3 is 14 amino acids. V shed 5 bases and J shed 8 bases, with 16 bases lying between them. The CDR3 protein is CASSPSWGSHEQFF. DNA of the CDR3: TGTGCCAGCAGCCCGTCATGGGGTTCCCATGAGCAGTTCTTC. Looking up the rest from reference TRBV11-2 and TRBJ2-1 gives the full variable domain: EAGVAQSPRYKIIEKRQSVAFWCNPISGHATLYWYQQILGQGPKLLIQFQNNGVVDDSQLPKDRFSAERLKGVDSTLKIQPAKLEDSAVYLCASSPSWGSHEQFFGPGTRLTVL.

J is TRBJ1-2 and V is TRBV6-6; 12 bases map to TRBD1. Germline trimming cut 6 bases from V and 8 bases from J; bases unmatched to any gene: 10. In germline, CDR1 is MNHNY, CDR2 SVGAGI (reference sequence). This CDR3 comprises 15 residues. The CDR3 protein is CASSSWDRGLKGYTF. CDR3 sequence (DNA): TGTGCCAGCAGCAGCTGGGACAGGGGGCTAAAAGGCTACACCTTC.

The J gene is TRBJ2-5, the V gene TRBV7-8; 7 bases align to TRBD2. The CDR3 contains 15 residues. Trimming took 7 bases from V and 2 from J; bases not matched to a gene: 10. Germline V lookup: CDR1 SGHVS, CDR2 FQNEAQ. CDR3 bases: TGTGCCAGCATCCCAGGGAGCGGGATTCAAGAGACCCAGTACTTC. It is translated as CASIPGSGIQETQYF.

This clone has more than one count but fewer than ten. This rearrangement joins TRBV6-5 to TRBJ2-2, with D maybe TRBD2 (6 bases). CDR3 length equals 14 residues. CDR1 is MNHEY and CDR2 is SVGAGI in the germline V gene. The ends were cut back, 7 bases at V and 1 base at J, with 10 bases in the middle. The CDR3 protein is CASTVGGNTGELFF. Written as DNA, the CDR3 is TGTGCCAGCACCGTCGGGGGGAACACCGGGGAGCTGTTTTTT.

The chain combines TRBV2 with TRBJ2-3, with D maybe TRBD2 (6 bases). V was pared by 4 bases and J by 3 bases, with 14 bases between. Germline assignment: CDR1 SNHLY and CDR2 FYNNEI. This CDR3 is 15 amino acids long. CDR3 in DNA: TGTGCCAGCAGTGCCTCGAGGGCGGGAACAGATACGCAGTATTTT. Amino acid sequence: CASSASRAGTDTQYF.

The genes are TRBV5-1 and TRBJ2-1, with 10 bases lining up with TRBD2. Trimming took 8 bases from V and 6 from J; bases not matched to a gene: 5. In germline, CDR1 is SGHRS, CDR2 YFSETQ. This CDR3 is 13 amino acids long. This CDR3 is CASRLAGFNEQFF. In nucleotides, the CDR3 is TGCGCCAGTCGACTAGCGGGCTTCAATGAGCAGTTCTTC.

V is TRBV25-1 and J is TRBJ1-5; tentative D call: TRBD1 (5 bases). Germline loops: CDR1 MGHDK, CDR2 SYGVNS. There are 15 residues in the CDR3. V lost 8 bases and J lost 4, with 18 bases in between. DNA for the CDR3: TGTGCCAGCGCCGAGGGACGATCGTTGAATCAGCCCCAGCATTTT. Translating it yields CASAEGRSLNQPQHF.

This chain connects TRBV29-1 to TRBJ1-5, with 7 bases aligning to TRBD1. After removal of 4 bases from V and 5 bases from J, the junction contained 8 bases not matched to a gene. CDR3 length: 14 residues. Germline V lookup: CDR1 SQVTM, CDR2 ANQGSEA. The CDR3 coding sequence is TGCAGCGTTGCCGCCGGGACAGTTGATCAGCCCCAGCATTTT. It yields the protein CSVAAGTVDQPQHF. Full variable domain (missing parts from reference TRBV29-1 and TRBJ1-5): SAVISQKPSRDICQRGTSLTIQCQVDSQVTMMFWYRQQPGQSLTLIATANQGSEATYESGFVIDKFPISRPNLTFSTLTVSNMSPEDSSIYLCSVAAGTVDQPQHFGDGTRLSIL.

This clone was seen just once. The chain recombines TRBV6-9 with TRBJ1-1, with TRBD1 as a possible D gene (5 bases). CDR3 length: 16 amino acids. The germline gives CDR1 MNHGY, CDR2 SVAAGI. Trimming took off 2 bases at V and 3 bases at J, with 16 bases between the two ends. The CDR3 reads CASSYRRGMRDTEAFF. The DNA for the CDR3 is TGTGCCAGCAGTTATAGGAGGGGAATGAGGGACACTGAAGCTTTCTTT.

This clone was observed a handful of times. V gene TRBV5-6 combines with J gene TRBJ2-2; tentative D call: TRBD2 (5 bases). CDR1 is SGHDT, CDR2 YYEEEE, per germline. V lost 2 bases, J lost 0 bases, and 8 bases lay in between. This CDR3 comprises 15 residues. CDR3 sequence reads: CASSFLTTNTGELFF. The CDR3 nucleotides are TGTGCCAGCAGCTTCCTGACTACGAACACCGGGGAGCTGTTTTTT. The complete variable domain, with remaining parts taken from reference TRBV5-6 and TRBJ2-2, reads DAGVTQSPTHLIKTRGQQVTLRCSPKSGHDTVSWYQQALGQGPQFIFQYYEEEERQRGNFPDRFSGHQFPNYSSELNVNALLLGDSALYLCASSFLTTNTGELFFGEGSRLTVL.

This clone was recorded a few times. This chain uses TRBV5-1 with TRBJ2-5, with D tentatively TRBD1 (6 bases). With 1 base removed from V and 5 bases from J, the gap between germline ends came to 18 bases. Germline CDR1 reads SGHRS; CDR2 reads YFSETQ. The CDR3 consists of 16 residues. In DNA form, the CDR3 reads TGCGCCAGCAGCTTGACAGGGACAAATTTTCGGGAGACCCAGTACTTC. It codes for CASSLTGTNFRETQYF.